This passage covers 8 T cell receptor beta chains from one sample sequenced in a study of cytomegalovirus exposure and HLA in healthy donors. The PCR used 60 Vbeta and 13 Jbeta primers. Assay: immunoSEQ multiplex PCR; the TCRdb copy retains only in-frame clones and omits some. Among tens of thousands of clones listed, roughly 71% were seen once. The sample taken for sequencing was PBMCs. The receptors were sampled from a man in his fifties or sixties in good health and CMV-seronegative.

This chain links TRBV28 with TRBJ1-5; maybe TRBD1 (5 bases). CDR1 is MDHEN and CDR2 is SYDVKM in the germline V gene. The CDR3 is 17 amino acids. V shed 5 bases and J shed 7 bases, with 24 bases lying between them. Here the CDR3 DNA reads TGTGCCAGCAGTACAGGCACGGCGAACCTGGGGAAACAGCCCCAGCATTTT. It translates to CASSTGTANLGKQPQHF.

The chain employs TRBV29-1 and TRBJ2-1; 9 bases are shared with TRBD2. Trimming took 7 bases from V and 8 from J; bases not matched to a gene: 12. The CDR3 consists of 14 residues. The V gene's germline CDR1 is SQVTM and CDR2 ANQGSEA. CDR3 nucleotides: TGCAGCGCTATATTCGCGGGAGGGGGGGATGAGCAGTTCTTC. Encoded protein: CSAIFAGGGDEQFF.

The chain carries TRBV11-2 and TRBJ2-1, with 13 bases aligning to TRBD2. Per the germline V gene, CDR1 is SGHAT and CDR2 is FQNNGV. This CDR3 has 16 amino acids. Germline trimming cut 0 bases from V and 4 bases from J; bases unmatched to any gene: 0. The CDR3: CASSLEGLAGYNEQFF. For the CDR3, the DNA is TGTGCCAGCAGCTTAGAGGGACTAGCGGGGTACAATGAGCAGTTCTTC.

J is TRBJ2-2 and V is TRBV15, with a possible D match to TRBD2 (5 bases). V dropped 8 bases and J dropped 3 bases, with 10 bases sitting between them. This CDR3 is built from 13 residues. Germline V gene sequence: CDR1 LNHNV, CDR2 YYDKDF (reference sequence). CDR3 sequence reads: CATALRDTGELFF. The CDR3 bases are TGTGCCACCGCCCTGAGGGACACCGGGGAGCTGTTTTTT. Combining the CDR3 with reference TRBV15 and TRBJ2-2 gives the whole variable domain DAMVIQNPRYQVTQFGKPVTLSCSQTLNHNVMYWYQQKSSQAPKLLFHYYDKDFNNEADTPDNFQSRRPNTSFCFLDIRSPGLGDTAMYLCATALRDTGELFFGEGSRLTVL.

The chain links TRBV5-1 to TRBJ1-1, with 8 bases that match TRBD1. This CDR3 has 15 amino acids. V lost 4 bases and J lost 1; bases outside the gene matches: 6. Looked up from germline, CDR1 is SGHRS and CDR2 is YFSETQ. CDR3 bases: TGCGCCAGCAGCACTAGGACAGGGAGGAACACTGAAGCTTTCTTT. The encoded protein is CASSTRTGRNTEAFF.

This clone was seen more than once but under ten times. The chain employs TRBV5-1 and TRBJ2-7; a possible D gene is TRBD1 (5 bases). The CDR3 runs 14 residues. Germline V lookup: CDR1 SGHRS, CDR2 YFSETQ. Trimming removed 0 bases from V and 5 bases from J, with 12 bases in between. CDR3 residues: CASSLEGQGNEQYF. The DNA for the CDR3 is TGCGCCAGCAGCTTGGAGGGCCAGGGCAACGAGCAGTACTTC.

The rearrangement links TRBV30 to TRBJ2-4; D possibly corresponds to TRBD1 (5 bases). V was shortened by 0 bases and J by 2 bases, with 11 bases between the two germline ends. Germline V gene data show CDR1 as GTSNPN and CDR2 as SVGIG (reference sequence). The CDR3 is made up of 15 amino acids. The CDR3 DNA follows: TGTGCCTGGAGTGTACCTCAGGGATCCAAAAACATTCAGTACTTC. Protein: CAWSVPQGSKNIQYF. Based on the CDR3 plus reference TRBV30 and TRBJ2-4, the full variable domain is SQTIHQWPATLVQPVGSPLSLECTVEGTSNPNLYWYRQAAGRGLQLLFYSVGIGQISSEVPQNLSASRPQDRQFILSSKKLLLSDSGFYLCAWSVPQGSKNIQYFGAGTRLSVL.

The rearrangement links TRBV7-2 to TRBJ1-3, with 7 bases aligning to TRBD1. V shed 5 bases, J shed 4 bases, and the junction held 11 bases outside the gene matches. This CDR3 is built from 16 residues. Per the germline V gene, CDR1 is SGHTA and CDR2 is FQGNSA. CDR3: CASSLRGQSLGNTIYF. DNA for the CDR3: TGTGCCAGCAGCCTGAGGGGACAGTCGCTCGGAAACACCATATATTTT.